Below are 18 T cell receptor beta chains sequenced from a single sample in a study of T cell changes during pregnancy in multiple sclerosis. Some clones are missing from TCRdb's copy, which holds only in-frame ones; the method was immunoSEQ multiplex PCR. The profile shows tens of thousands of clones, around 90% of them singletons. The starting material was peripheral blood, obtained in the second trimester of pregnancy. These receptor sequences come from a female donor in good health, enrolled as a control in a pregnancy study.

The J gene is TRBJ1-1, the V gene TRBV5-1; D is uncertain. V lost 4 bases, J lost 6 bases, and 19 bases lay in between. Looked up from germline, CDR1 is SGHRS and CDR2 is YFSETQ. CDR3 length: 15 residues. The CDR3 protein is CASSGEPGTISEAFF. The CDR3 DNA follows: TGCGCCAGCAGCGGGGAACCGGGAACGATATCTGAAGCTTTCTTT. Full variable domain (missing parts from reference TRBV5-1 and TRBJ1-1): KAGVTQTPRYLIKTRGQQVTLSCSPISGHRSVSWYQQTPGQGLQFLFEYFSETQRNKGNFPGRFSGRQFSNSRSEMNVSTLELGDSALYLCASSGEPGTISEAFFGQGTRLTVV.

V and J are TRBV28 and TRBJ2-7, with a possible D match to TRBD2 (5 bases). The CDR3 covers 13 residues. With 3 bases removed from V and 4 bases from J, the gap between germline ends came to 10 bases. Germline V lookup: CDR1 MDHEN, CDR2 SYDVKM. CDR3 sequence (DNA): TGTGCCAGCAGTTTTGGACGGAGGTACGAGCAGTACTTC. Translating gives CASSFGRRYEQYF.

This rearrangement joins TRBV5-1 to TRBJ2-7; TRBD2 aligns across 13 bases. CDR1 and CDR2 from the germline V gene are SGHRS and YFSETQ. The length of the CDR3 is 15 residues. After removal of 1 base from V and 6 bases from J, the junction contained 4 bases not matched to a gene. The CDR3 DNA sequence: TGCGCCAGCAGCTTGACTAGCGGGAGGGTTGGCGAGCAGTACTTC. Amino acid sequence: CASSLTSGRVGEQYF.

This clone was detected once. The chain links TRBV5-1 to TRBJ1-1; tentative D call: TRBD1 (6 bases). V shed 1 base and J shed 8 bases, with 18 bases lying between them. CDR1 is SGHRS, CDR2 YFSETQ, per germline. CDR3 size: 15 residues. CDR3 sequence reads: CASSLNQGRLIEAFF. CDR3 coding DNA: TGCGCCAGCAGCTTGAATCAGGGGCGCCTAATCGAAGCTTTCTTT. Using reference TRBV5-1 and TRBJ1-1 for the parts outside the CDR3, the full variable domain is KAGVTQTPRYLIKTRGQQVTLSCSPISGHRSVSWYQQTPGQGLQFLFEYFSETQRNKGNFPGRFSGRQFSNSRSEMNVSTLELGDSALYLCASSLNQGRLIEAFFGQGTRLTVV.

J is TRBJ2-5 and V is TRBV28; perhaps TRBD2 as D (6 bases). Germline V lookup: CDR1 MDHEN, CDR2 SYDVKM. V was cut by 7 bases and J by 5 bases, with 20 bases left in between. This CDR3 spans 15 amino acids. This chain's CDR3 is CASTRAGRPSETQYF. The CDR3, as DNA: TGTGCCAGCACCCGTGCGGGGCGTCCCTCGGAGACCCAGTACTTC.

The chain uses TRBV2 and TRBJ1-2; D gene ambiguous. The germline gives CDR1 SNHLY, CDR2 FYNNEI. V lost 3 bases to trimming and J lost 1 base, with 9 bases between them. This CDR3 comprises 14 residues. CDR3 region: CASSDSDINYGYTF. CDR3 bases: TGTGCCAGCAGTGATTCCGACATTAACTATGGCTACACCTTC.

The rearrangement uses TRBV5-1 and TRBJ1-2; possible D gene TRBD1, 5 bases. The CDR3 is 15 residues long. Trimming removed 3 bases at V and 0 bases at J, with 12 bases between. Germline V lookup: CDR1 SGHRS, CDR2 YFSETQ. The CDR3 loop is CASSYTGSTNYGYTF. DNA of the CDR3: TGCGCCAGCAGCTATACAGGTTCGACTAACTATGGCTACACCTTC.

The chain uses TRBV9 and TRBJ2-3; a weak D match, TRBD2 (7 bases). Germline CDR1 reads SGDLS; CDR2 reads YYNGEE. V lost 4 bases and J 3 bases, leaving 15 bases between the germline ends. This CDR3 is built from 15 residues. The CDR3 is CASSTRGGVTDTQYF. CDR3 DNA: TGTGCCAGCAGCACCCGAGGGGGGGTGACAGATACGCAGTATTTT.

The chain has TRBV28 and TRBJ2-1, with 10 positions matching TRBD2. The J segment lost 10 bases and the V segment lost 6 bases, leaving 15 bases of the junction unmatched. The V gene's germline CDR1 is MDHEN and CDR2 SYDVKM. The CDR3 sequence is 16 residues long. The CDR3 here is CASRGSSGSSPGEQFF. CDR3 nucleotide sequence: TGTGCCAGCAGGGGTTCTAGCGGGAGTTCGCCGGGGGAGCAGTTCTTC. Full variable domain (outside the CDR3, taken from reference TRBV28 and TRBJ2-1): DVKVTQSSRYLVKRTGEKVFLECVQDMDHENMFWYRQDPGLGLRLIYFSYDVKMKEKGDIPEGYSVSREKKERFSLILESASTNQTSMYLCASRGSSGSSPGEQFFGPGTRLTVL.

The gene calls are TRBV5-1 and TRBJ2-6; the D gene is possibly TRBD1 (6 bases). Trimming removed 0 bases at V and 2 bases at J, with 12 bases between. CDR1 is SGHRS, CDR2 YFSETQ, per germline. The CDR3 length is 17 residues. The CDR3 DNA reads TGCGCCAGCAGCTTGGAAGAGGGGGTCACTGGGGCCAACGTCCTGACTTTC. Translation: CASSLEEGVTGANVLTF.

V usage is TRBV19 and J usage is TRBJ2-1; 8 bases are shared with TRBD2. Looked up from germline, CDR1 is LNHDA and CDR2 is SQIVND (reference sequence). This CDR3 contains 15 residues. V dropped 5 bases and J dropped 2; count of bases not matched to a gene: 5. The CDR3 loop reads CASSVAGGPYNEQFF. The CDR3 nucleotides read TGTGCCAGTAGTGTTGCGGGAGGTCCCTACAATGAGCAGTTCTTC.

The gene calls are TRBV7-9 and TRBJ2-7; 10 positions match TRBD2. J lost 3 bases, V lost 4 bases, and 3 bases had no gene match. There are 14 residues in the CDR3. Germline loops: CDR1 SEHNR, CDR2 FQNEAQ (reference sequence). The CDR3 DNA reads TGTGCCAGCAGCTCACTAGCGGGATTCTACGAGCAGTACTTC. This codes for CASSSLAGFYEQYF.

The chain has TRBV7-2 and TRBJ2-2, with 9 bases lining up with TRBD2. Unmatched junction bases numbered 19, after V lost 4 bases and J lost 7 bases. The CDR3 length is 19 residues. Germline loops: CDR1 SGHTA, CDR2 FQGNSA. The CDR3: CASSSTGRLAGRPGGELFF. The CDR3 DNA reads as TGTGCCAGCAGCTCAACAGGGAGGCTAGCGGGACGCCCCGGCGGGGAGCTGTTTTTT.

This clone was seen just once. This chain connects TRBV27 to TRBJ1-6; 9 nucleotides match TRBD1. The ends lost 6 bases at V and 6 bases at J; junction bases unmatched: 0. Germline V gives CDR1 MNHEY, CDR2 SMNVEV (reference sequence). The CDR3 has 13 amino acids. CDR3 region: CASRDRGNSPLHF. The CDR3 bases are TGTGCCAGCAGGGACAGGGGTAATTCACCCCTCCACTTT.

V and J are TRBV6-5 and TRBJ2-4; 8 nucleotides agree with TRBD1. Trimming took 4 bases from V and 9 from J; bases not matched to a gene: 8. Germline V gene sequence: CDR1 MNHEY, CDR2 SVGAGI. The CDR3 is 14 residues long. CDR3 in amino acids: CASSSQGGLAIQYF. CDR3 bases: TGTGCCAGCAGTTCACAGGGGGGATTGGCCATTCAGTACTTC.

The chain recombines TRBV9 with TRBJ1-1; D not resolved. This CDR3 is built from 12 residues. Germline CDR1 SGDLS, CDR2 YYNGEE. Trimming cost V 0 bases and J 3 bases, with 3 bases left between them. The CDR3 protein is CASSVADTEAFF. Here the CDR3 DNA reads TGTGCCAGCAGCGTAGCAGACACTGAAGCTTTCTTT.

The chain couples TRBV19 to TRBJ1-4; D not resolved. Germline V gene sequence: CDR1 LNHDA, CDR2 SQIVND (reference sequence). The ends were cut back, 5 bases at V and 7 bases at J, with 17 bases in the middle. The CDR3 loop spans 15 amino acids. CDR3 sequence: CASSAQSGRGEKLFF. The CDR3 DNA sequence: TGTGCCAGTAGTGCCCAGAGTGGTCGCGGTGAAAAACTGTTTTTT.

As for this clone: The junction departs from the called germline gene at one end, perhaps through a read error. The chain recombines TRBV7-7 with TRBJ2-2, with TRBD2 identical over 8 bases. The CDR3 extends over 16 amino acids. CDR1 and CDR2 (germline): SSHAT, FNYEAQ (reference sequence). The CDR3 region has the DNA TGTGCTAGCAGCTTAGATCAAGCGGGAGTAGCCGGGGAGCTGTTTTTT. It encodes CASSLDQAGVAGELFF.